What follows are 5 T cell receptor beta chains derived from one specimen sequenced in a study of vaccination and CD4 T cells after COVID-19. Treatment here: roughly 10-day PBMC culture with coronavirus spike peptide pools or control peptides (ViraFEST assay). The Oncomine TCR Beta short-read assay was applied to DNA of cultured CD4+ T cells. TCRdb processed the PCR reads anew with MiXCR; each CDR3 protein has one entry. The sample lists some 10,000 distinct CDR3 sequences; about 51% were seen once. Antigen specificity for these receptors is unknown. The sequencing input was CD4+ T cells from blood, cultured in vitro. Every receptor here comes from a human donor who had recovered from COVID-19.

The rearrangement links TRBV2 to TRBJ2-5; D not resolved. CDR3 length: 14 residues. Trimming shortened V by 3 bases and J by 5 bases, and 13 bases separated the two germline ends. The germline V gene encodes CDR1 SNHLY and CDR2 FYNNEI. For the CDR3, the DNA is TGTGCCAGCAGTGACGGGTACGGGTCGGAGACCCAGTACTTC. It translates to CASSDGYGSETQYF.

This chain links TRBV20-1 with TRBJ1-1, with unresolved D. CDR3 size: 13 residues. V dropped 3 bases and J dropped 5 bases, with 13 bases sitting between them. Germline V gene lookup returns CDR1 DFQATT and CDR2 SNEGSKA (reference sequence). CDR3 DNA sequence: TGCAGTGCTAGTTCCAACCCTCAAACTGAAGCTTTCTTT. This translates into CSASSNPQTEAFF.

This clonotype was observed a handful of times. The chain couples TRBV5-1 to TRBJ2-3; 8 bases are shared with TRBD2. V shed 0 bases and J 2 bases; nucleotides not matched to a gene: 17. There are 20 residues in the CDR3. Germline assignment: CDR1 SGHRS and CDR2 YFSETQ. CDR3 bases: TGCGCCAGCAGCTTGGCCCTAAGGCGGACGGGGGGGCCTAACACAGATACGCAGTATTTT. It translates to CASSLALRRTGGPNTDTQYF. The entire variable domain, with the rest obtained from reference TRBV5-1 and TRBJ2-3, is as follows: KAGVTQTPRYLIKTRGQQVTLSCSPISGHRSVSWYQQTPGQGLQFLFEYFSETQRNKGNFPGRFSGRQFSNSRSEMNVSTLELGDSALYLCASSLALRRTGGPNTDTQYFGPGTRLTVL.

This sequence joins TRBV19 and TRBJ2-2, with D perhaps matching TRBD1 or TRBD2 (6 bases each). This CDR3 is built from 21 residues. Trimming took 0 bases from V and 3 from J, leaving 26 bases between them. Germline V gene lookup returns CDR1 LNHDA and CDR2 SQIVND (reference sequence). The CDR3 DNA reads TGTGCCAGTAGTATAGATCAAGGGATGGTAGGGGGGCGCCGGGACACCGGGGAGCTGTTTTTT. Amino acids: CASSIDQGMVGGRRDTGELFF.

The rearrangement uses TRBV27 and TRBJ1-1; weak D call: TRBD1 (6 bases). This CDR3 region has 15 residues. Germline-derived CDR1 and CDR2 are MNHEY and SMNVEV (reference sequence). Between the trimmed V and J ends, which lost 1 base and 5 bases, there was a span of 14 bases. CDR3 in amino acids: CASSLWGGAGTEAFF. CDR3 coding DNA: TGTGCCAGCAGTTTATGGGGGGGCGCAGGTACTGAAGCTTTCTTT.